A selection of T cell receptor beta chains follows, all from one sample in a study of CD8+CD57+ T cells in acquired aplastic anemia. TCRdb re-analysed the reads in MiXCR, keeping a single row per CDR3 protein. This table has under 200,000 distinct CDR3 sequences, about two thirds appearing once. Material for sequencing was sorted CD4+, CD8+, or CD8+CD57+ T cells (not recorded which) from PBMCs. The receptor set was obtained from a human donor with aplastic anemia. CDR3s include the opening cysteine and the closing phenylalanine or tryptophan. The order of the fields is V gene, clone size, J gene, D gene, CDR3 protein, CDR3 DNA. The D gene is left open where the match is weak. Clone sizes are given selectively: once, few, many, or a class where the clone is expanded.

V gene: TRBV9
clone size: .
J gene: TRBJ1-2
D gene: .
CDR3 protein: CASSARQAGGYGYTF
CDR3 DNA: TGTGCCAGCAGCGCCCGACAGGCCGGGGGGTATGGCTACACCTTC

V gene: TRBV25-1
clone size: .
J gene: TRBJ2-3
D gene: TRBD2
CDR3 protein: CASSYGPSGRYTDTQYF
CDR3 DNA: TGTGCCAGCAGTTACGGCCCTAGCGGGAGGTACACAGATACGCAGTATTTT

V gene: TRBV28
clone size: .
J gene: TRBJ2-5
D gene: TRBD1
CDR3 protein: CASSLLTGVRETQYF
CDR3 DNA: TGTGCCAGCAGTTTATTAACAGGGGTAAGGGAGACCCAGTACTTC

V gene: TRBV12-3/TRBV12-4
clone size: .
J gene: TRBJ1-2
D gene: .
CDR3 protein: CASSTLLRGPNYGYTF
CDR3 DNA: TGTGCCAGCAGTACCCTCCTAAGGGGTCCTAACTATGGCTACACCTTC

V gene: TRBV10-1
clone size: .
J gene: TRBJ1-1
D gene: .
CDR3 protein: CASIAKPTNTEAFF
CDR3 DNA: TGCGCCAGCATTGCCAAGCCGACGAACACTGAAGCTTTCTTT

V gene: TRBV10-2
clone size: .
J gene: TRBJ2-3
D gene: TRBD2
CDR3 protein: CASSESRLAGASDTQYF
CDR3 DNA: TGCGCCAGCAGTGAGTCCCGACTAGCGGGGGCCTCAGATACGCAGTATTTT

V gene: TRBV2
clone size: .
J gene: TRBJ1-5
D gene: .
CDR3 protein: CASSDFGGLASAQHF
CDR3 DNA: TGTGCCAGCAGTGATTTTGGGGGCCTAGCTTCGGCCCAGCATTTT

V gene: TRBV20-1
clone size: .
J gene: TRBJ1-5
D gene: .
CDR3 protein: CSASDRGVESQPQHF
CDR3 DNA: TGCAGTGCTAGCGATAGAGGGGTCGAGAGTCAGCCCCAGCATTTT

V gene: TRBV5-1
clone size: many
J gene: TRBJ2-7
D gene: .
CDR3 protein: CASRRQGWDEQYF
CDR3 DNA: TGCGCCAGCAGACGGCAGGGATGGGACGAGCAGTACTTC

V gene: TRBV20-1
clone size: .
J gene: TRBJ1-6
D gene: TRBD1
CDR3 protein: CSAYLGQPSEPLHF
CDR3 DNA: TGCAGTGCTTACCTGGGACAGCCGAGTGAACCCCTCCACTTT

V gene: TRBV12-3/TRBV12-4
clone size: .
J gene: TRBJ1-6
D gene: .
CDR3 protein: CASLDGGSPLHF
CDR3 DNA: TGTGCCAGCCTCGACGGTGGATCACCCCTCCACTTT

V gene: TRBV6-5
clone size: .
J gene: TRBJ2-7
D gene: .
CDR3 protein: CASRPSGAGDEQYF
CDR3 DNA: TGTGCCAGCAGGCCCTCGGGGGCGGGAGACGAGCAGTACTTC

V gene: TRBV10-2
clone size: .
J gene: TRBJ2-3
D gene: TRBD1
CDR3 protein: CASRSKPGTGGGTDTQYF
CDR3 DNA: TGCGCCAGCAGATCCAAACCGGGGACAGGGGGTGGCACAGATACGCAGTATTTT

V gene: TRBV29-1
clone size: few
J gene: TRBJ2-6
D gene: .
CDR3 protein: CSVFSSPGRDGANVLTF
CDR3 DNA: TGCAGCGTTTTCTCTTCCCCCGGCCGGGATGGGGCCAACGTCCTGACTTTC

V gene: TRBV20-1
clone size: .
J gene: TRBJ2-1
D gene: TRBD2
CDR3 protein: CSARGGGSYNEQFF
CDR3 DNA: TGCAGTGCTAGAGGCGGGGGGTCATACAATGAGCAGTTCTTC

V gene: TRBV15
clone size: once
J gene: TRBJ2-5
D gene: TRBD2
CDR3 protein: CATSTVRTSGVMTQYF
CDR3 DNA: TGTGCCACCAGCACAGTTAGGACTAGTGGGGTGATGACCCAGTACTTC

V gene: TRBV13
clone size: many
J gene: TRBJ2-7
D gene: .
CDR3 protein: CASSPQGSYEQYF
CDR3 DNA: TGTGCCAGCAGCCCACAAGGGTCCTACGAGCAGTACTTC

V gene: TRBV20-1
clone size: .
J gene: TRBJ2-3
D gene: .
CDR3 protein: CSAISEVTQYF
CDR3 DNA: TGCAGTGCTATAAGCGAGGTTACGCAGTATTTT

V gene: TRBV2
clone size: .
J gene: TRBJ2-1
D gene: TRBD2
CDR3 protein: CASRGTSGAGYNEQFF
CDR3 DNA: TGTGCCAGCAGGGGGACTAGCGGAGCCGGATACAATGAGCAGTTCTTC

V gene: TRBV20-1
clone size: .
J gene: TRBJ1-4
D gene: .
CDR3 protein: CSARVKNWFIEKLFF
CDR3 DNA: TGCAGTGCTAGAGTTAAAAATTGGTTTATCGAAAAACTGTTTTTT

V gene: TRBV29-1
clone size: .
J gene: TRBJ1-4
D gene: .
CDR3 protein: CSVVGFLGATNEKLFF
CDR3 DNA: TGCAGCGTTGTTGGGTTCTTGGGGGCAACTAATGAAAAACTGTTTTTT

V gene: TRBV7-7
clone size: once
J gene: TRBJ2-5
D gene: TRBD1
CDR3 protein: CASSFGTGEQETQYF
CDR3 DNA: TGTGCTAGCAGCTTCGGGACAGGGGAACAAGAGACCCAGTACTTC

V gene: TRBV6-6
clone size: many
J gene: TRBJ1-1
D gene: .
CDR3 protein: CASSYWTVNTEAFF
CDR3 DNA: TGTGCCAGCAGTTACTGGACGGTGAACACTGAAGCTTTCTTT

V gene: TRBV12-3/TRBV12-4
clone size: .
J gene: TRBJ2-5
D gene: TRBD2
CDR3 protein: CASRGGLAGYQETQYF
CDR3 DNA: TGTGCCAGCAGAGGGGGACTAGCGGGATACCAAGAGACCCAGTACTTC

V gene: TRBV6-4
clone size: medium-sized
J gene: TRBJ2-5
D gene: TRBD2
CDR3 protein: CASSPGLADQETQYF
CDR3 DNA: TGTGCCAGCAGCCCGGGACTAGCGGATCAAGAGACCCAGTACTTC

V gene: TRBV29-1
clone size: .
J gene: TRBJ1-1
D gene: TRBD1
CDR3 protein: CSVDRGGSEAFF
CDR3 DNA: TGCAGCGTGGACAGGGGTGGCTCTGAAGCTTTCTTT

V gene: TRBV7-8
clone size: .
J gene: TRBJ2-2
D gene: .
CDR3 protein: CASSLAGAGELFF
CDR3 DNA: TGTGCCAGCAGCTTAGCAGGGGCCGGGGAGCTGTTTTTT

V gene: TRBV24-1
clone size: few
J gene: TRBJ2-1
D gene: TRBD1
CDR3 protein: CATSDLQGTGSNEQFF
CDR3 DNA: TGTGCCACCAGTGATTTGCAAGGGACAGGATCGAATGAGCAGTTCTTC

V gene: TRBV20-1
clone size: .
J gene: TRBJ1-1
D gene: TRBD1
CDR3 protein: CSAVRDTGEAEAFF
CDR3 DNA: TGCAGTGCCGTCCGGGATACAGGGGAAGCTGAAGCTTTCTTT

V gene: TRBV10-3
clone size: .
J gene: TRBJ1-6
D gene: TRBD1
CDR3 protein: CAIRPGQGASDNSPLHF
CDR3 DNA: TGTGCCATTCGGCCGGGACAGGGGGCAAGTGATAATTCACCCCTCCACTTT

V gene: TRBV20-1
clone size: .
J gene: TRBJ2-7
D gene: .
CDR3 protein: CSARETRLAYERYF
CDR3 DNA: TGCAGTGCTAGAGAGACCCGCCTAGCCTACGAGCGGTACTTC

V gene: TRBV7-3
clone size: .
J gene: TRBJ2-3
D gene: TRBD2
CDR3 protein: CASSPSGGADGDTQYF
CDR3 DNA: TGTGCCAGCAGCCCTAGCGGGGGGGCCGATGGCGATACGCAGTATTTT

V gene: TRBV2
clone size: .
J gene: TRBJ1-2
D gene: .
CDR3 protein: CASSDRGAGGYTF
CDR3 DNA: TGTGCCAGCAGTGACCGGGGGGCAGGTGGCTACACCTTC

V gene: TRBV6-1
clone size: .
J gene: TRBJ1-6
D gene: .
CDR3 protein: CASSAGNMRYREAPLHF
CDR3 DNA: TGTGCCAGCAGCGCGGGGAATATGAGATACAGGGAGGCACCCCTCCACTTT

V gene: TRBV10-2
clone size: .
J gene: TRBJ1-5
D gene: .
CDR3 protein: CASSQRGGGNQPQHF
CDR3 DNA: TGCGCCAGCAGTCAAAGGGGAGGGGGCAATCAGCCCCAGCATTTT

V gene: TRBV4-3
clone size: .
J gene: TRBJ1-2
D gene: TRBD1
CDR3 protein: CASSQVGGTGGEDGYTF
CDR3 DNA: TGCGCCAGCAGCCAAGTGGGGGGAACAGGGGGGGAGGACGGCTACACCTTC

V gene: TRBV24-1
clone size: .
J gene: TRBJ2-7
D gene: TRBD2
CDR3 protein: CATSDAGTSGRYEQYF
CDR3 DNA: TGTGCCACCAGTGATGCTGGGACTAGCGGGAGATACGAGCAGTACTTC

V gene: TRBV10-3
clone size: .
J gene: TRBJ2-7
D gene: TRBD2
CDR3 protein: CAIRELTSGLEQYF
CDR3 DNA: TGTGCCATCAGGGAATTGACTAGCGGGCTCGAGCAGTACTTC

V gene: TRBV13
clone size: .
J gene: TRBJ2-1
D gene: TRBD2
CDR3 protein: CASSSSGGSSWQFF
CDR3 DNA: TGTGCCAGCAGCTCTAGCGGGGGGTCGAGTTGGCAGTTCTTC

V gene: TRBV4-1
clone size: .
J gene: TRBJ2-5
D gene: TRBD2
CDR3 protein: CASSKQGLAGEETQYF
CDR3 DNA: TGCGCCAGCAGCAAACAAGGACTAGCGGGAGAAGAGACCCAGTACTTC

V gene: TRBV15
clone size: .
J gene: TRBJ2-3
D gene: .
CDR3 protein: CATSRDPDSLSSTQYF
CDR3 DNA: TGTGCCACCAGCAGAGATCCGGACAGCCTTTCTTCAACGCAGTATTTT

V gene: TRBV15
clone size: many
J gene: TRBJ1-2
D gene: TRBD1
CDR3 protein: CAVRRVRDRVASDYGYTF
CDR3 DNA: TGTGCCGTCCGGCGGGTACGGGACAGGGTGGCGAGTGACTATGGCTACACCTTC

V gene: TRBV10-3
clone size: .
J gene: TRBJ2-7
D gene: .
CDR3 protein: CAISEAVIPYEQYF
CDR3 DNA: TGTGCCATCAGCGAGGCGGTGATCCCCTACGAGCAGTACTTC

V gene: TRBV20-1
clone size: .
J gene: TRBJ1-6
D gene: .
CDR3 protein: CSAPLGVPRQDSPLHF
CDR3 DNA: TGCAGTGCCCCCTTAGGGGTTCCACGGCAAGATTCACCCCTCCACTTT

V gene: TRBV2
clone size: .
J gene: TRBJ2-7
D gene: TRBD2
CDR3 protein: CASSDGTSGGRAGEQYF
CDR3 DNA: TGTGCCAGCAGTGATGGGACTAGCGGGGGGCGGGCCGGCGAGCAGTACTTC

V gene: TRBV19
clone size: .
J gene: TRBJ1-2
D gene: .
CDR3 protein: CASSSSGQDFYGYTF
CDR3 DNA: TGTGCCAGTAGTAGCTCCGGCCAAGATTTTTATGGCTACACCTTC

V gene: TRBV25-1
clone size: .
J gene: TRBJ2-7
D gene: .
CDR3 protein: CASSTRTDLYEQYF
CDR3 DNA: TGTGCCAGCAGTACCCGGACAGATCTCTACGAGCAGTACTTC

V gene: TRBV7-9
clone size: .
J gene: TRBJ2-1
D gene: .
CDR3 protein: CASSLAVDGHEQFF
CDR3 DNA: TGTGCCAGCAGCTTAGCGGTTGATGGCCATGAGCAGTTCTTC

V gene: TRBV19
clone size: .
J gene: TRBJ2-7
D gene: TRBD1
CDR3 protein: CASRLRDRGWDEQYF
CDR3 DNA: TGTGCCAGTAGACTGCGGGACAGGGGGTGGGACGAGCAGTACTTC

V gene: TRBV20-1
clone size: .
J gene: TRBJ2-5
D gene: .
CDR3 protein: CSVGTQYF
CDR3 DNA: TGCAGTGTAGGGACCCAGTACTTC

V gene: TRBV6-4
clone size: many
J gene: TRBJ2-3
D gene: .
CDR3 protein: CASSDSGSGEQYF
CDR3 DNA: TGTGCCAGCAGTGACTCGGGGAGCGGAGAGCAGTATTTT

V gene: TRBV2
clone size: .
J gene: TRBJ2-4
D gene: TRBD2
CDR3 protein: CASLAGAGSDIQYF
CDR3 DNA: TGTGCCAGTCTAGCGGGAGCGGGTTCGGACATTCAGTACTTC

V gene: TRBV6-1
clone size: .
J gene: TRBJ2-5
D gene: TRBD1
CDR3 protein: CASRGWTGSQYF
CDR3 DNA: TGTGCCAGCAGGGGCTGGACAGGGAGCCAGTACTTC

V gene: TRBV29-1
clone size: .
J gene: TRBJ1-1
D gene: .
CDR3 protein: CSVEGLRTDTEAFF
CDR3 DNA: TGCAGCGTTGAAGGCCTTAGGACGGACACTGAAGCTTTCTTT

V gene: TRBV7-2
clone size: .
J gene: TRBJ2-6
D gene: .
CDR3 protein: CASSLQQAGANVLTF
CDR3 DNA: TGTGCCAGCAGCTTACAACAGGCTGGGGCCAACGTCCTGACTTTC

V gene: TRBV19
clone size: .
J gene: TRBJ1-5
D gene: .
CDR3 protein: CASSILGDNQPQHF
CDR3 DNA: TGTGCCAGTAGTATTCTAGGGGACAATCAGCCCCAGCATTTT

V gene: TRBV20-1
clone size: .
J gene: TRBJ2-7
D gene: TRBD1
CDR3 protein: CSAPVGGVYEQYF
CDR3 DNA: TGCAGTGCTCCCGTAGGGGGCGTCTACGAGCAGTACTTC

V gene: TRBV6-4
clone size: many
J gene: TRBJ1-2
D gene: .
CDR3 protein: CASSDGENYGYTF
CDR3 DNA: TGTGCCAGCAGTGACGGCGAAAACTATGGCTACACCTTC

V gene: TRBV20-1
clone size: .
J gene: TRBJ2-6
D gene: .
CDR3 protein: CSAREVSRDVLTF
CDR3 DNA: TGCAGTGCTAGAGAGGTCAGTCGTGACGTCCTGACTTTC

V gene: TRBV28
clone size: few
J gene: TRBJ1-2
D gene: .
CDR3 protein: CASSELTASYGYTF
CDR3 DNA: TGTGCCAGCAGTGAATTAACAGCCAGCTATGGCTACACCTTC